The 11 T cell receptor beta chains in this list originate from one sample, sequenced in a study of Ad26.COV2.S vaccination and SARS-CoV-2 variants. Sequencing was performed with immunoSEQ multiplex PCR; in TCRdb, only in-frame clones are kept and a portion is missing. The sample yields roughly 400,000 clones, about 89% seen once. Treatment of the sample: around 19 received Ad26.COV2.S at low or high dose, single or two shots; about 5 received placebo; per-sample allocation not given. The samples date from day 63 after the first vaccine or placebo injection. The input for sequencing was peripheral blood, taken in a trial of Ad26.COV2.S vaccine versus placebo. The receptors come from a person aged 18 to 59 who received the Ad26.COV2.S COVID-19 vaccine or a placebo.

The chain links TRBV5-6 to TRBJ2-7, with D possibly being TRBD2 (6 bases). CDR3 length: 13 amino acids. The germline CDR1 and CDR2 sequences are SGHDT and YYEEEE. Trimming cost V 1 base and J 3 bases, with 8 bases left between them. This chain's CDR3 is CASSLPGVYEQYF. CDR3 DNA sequence: TGTGCCAGCAGCTTGCCGGGGGTCTACGAGCAGTACTTC. The full variable domain, rest sourced from reference TRBV5-6 and TRBJ2-7, is DAGVTQSPTHLIKTRGQQVTLRCSPKSGHDTVSWYQQALGQGPQFIFQYYEEEERQRGNFPDRFSGHQFPNYSSELNVNALLLGDSALYLCASSLPGVYEQYFGPGTRLTVT.

J is TRBJ1-1 and V is TRBV5-1; D gene unclear. V lost 4 bases, J lost 6 bases, and 16 bases lay in between. Per the germline V gene, CDR1 is SGHRS and CDR2 is YFSETQ. CDR3 length: 14 residues. CDR3 amino acids: CASSHGLSNPEAFF. The CDR3 DNA reads as TGCGCCAGCAGCCATGGACTGAGTAACCCTGAAGCTTTCTTT.

V gene TRBV6-5 combines with J gene TRBJ2-7, with D perhaps TRBD1 (6 bases). CDR1 MNHEY and CDR2 SVGAGI come from the germline V gene. V lost 6 bases and J lost 2, with 17 bases in between. The CDR3 sequence is 15 residues long. In DNA, the CDR3 is TGTGCCAGCAGGAAAAGGGCAGGGGAAGCCTACGAGCAGTACTTC. Translated, it gives CASRKRAGEAYEQYF.

The rearrangement links TRBV7-9 to TRBJ1-2; 7 bases are a match to TRBD1. J gave up 5 bases and V 1 base, and 4 bases lay outside the gene matches. The CDR3 consists of 14 residues. The germline V gene has CDR1 SEHNR and CDR2 FQNEAQ (reference sequence). The CDR3 sequence: CASSLVGQSYGYTF. CDR3 sequence (DNA): TGTGCCAGCAGCTTAGTGGGACAGTCTTATGGCTACACCTTC.

This clone showed up just once. The chain uses TRBV7-9 and TRBJ2-1; unclear D gene. CDR1 SEHNR and CDR2 FQNEAQ come from the germline V gene (reference sequence). CDR3 length: 16 amino acids. The V gene lost 4 bases and the J gene lost 4 bases, with 17 bases spanning the gap. The CDR3 DNA reads TGTGCCAGCAGCTACACCCCCGCGGTCGTGTACAATGAGCAGTTCTTC. Amino acids: CASSYTPAVVYNEQFF.

The rearrangement joins TRBV7-2 to TRBJ1-1; D uncertain. The CDR3 totals 14 residues. The V and J ends lost 1 base and 0 bases respectively, with 6 bases between them. Germline CDR1 reads SGHTA; CDR2 reads FQGNSA. The CDR3 loop is CASSLGGLNTEAFF. The DNA of the CDR3 is TGTGCCAGCAGCTTAGGCGGCTTGAACACTGAAGCTTTCTTT.

The chain uses TRBV7-8 and TRBJ1-4; 9 bases match TRBD1. V lost 0 bases, J lost 9 bases, and 8 bases stayed unmatched. Per the germline V gene, CDR1 is SGHVS and CDR2 is FQNEAQ. The CDR3 consists of 16 residues. The CDR3 spells CASSLAAGQGLQKLFF. The CDR3 DNA follows: TGTGCCAGCAGCTTAGCAGCGGGACAGGGATTACAAAAACTGTTTTTT.

V usage is TRBV30 and J usage is TRBJ2-5, with a weak D call TRBD1 (5 bases). Germline V CDR1 and CDR2: GTSNPN, SVGIG (reference sequence). This CDR3 comprises 12 residues. V lost 5 bases, J lost 5 bases, and 12 bases lay in between. The CDR3 loop is CAWGHRIETQYF. CDR3 coding DNA: TGTGCCTGGGGACATCGGATCGAGACCCAGTACTTC.

The rearrangement uses TRBV10-2 and TRBJ1-4; D ambiguous. Germline lookup yields CDR1 WSHSY and CDR2 SAAADI. This CDR3 comprises 15 residues. Trimming cost V 10 bases and J 0 bases, with 15 bases left between them. CDR3 sequence reads: CATSVLVATNEKLFF. In DNA form, the CDR3 reads TGCGCCACCAGCGTTTTGGTAGCAACTAATGAAAAACTGTTTTTT.

J is TRBJ1-4 and V is TRBV5-1; D gene unclear. V was shortened by 0 bases and J by 3 bases, with 6 bases between the two germline ends. This CDR3 region has 14 residues. Germline V lookup: CDR1 SGHRS, CDR2 YFSETQ. The DNA of the CDR3 is TGCGCCAGCAGCTTGGAGCCAGCTAATGAAAAACTGTTTTTT. It specifies CASSLEPANEKLFF.

The rearrangement uses TRBV6-6 and TRBJ1-5; 9 bases fit TRBD1. V dropped 4 bases and J dropped 8; count of bases not matched to a gene: 9. In germline, CDR1 is MNHNY, CDR2 SVGAGI (reference sequence). This CDR3 is built from 15 residues. The CDR3 here is CASSWGQGKVEPQHF. The CDR3, as DNA: TGTGCCAGCAGTTGGGGACAGGGTAAAGTCGAGCCCCAGCATTTT.